This paragraph covers one TCR beta chain sequence. The source of the sample is a study of blood T cell repertoires in COVID-19. The CDR3 contains 15 residues. Trimming cost V 5 bases and J 1 base; bases outside gene matches: 2. Per the germline V gene, CDR1 is SGHDN and CDR2 is FVKESK. Repertoires were generated with immunoSEQ multiplex PCR, while TCRdb's copy carries only in-frame clones and drops some. The table shows about 95,000 clones, with 81% occurring only once. V and J are TRBV14 and TRBJ1-4; 9 bases are a match to TRBD1. This TCR was sampled from a man older than 75 with active or convalescent COVID-19. The sample consisted of peripheral blood. CDR3 protein: CASSATGGTNEKLFF. CDR3 coding DNA: TGTGCCAGCAGCGCGACAGGGGGAACTAATGAAAAACTGTTTTTT.